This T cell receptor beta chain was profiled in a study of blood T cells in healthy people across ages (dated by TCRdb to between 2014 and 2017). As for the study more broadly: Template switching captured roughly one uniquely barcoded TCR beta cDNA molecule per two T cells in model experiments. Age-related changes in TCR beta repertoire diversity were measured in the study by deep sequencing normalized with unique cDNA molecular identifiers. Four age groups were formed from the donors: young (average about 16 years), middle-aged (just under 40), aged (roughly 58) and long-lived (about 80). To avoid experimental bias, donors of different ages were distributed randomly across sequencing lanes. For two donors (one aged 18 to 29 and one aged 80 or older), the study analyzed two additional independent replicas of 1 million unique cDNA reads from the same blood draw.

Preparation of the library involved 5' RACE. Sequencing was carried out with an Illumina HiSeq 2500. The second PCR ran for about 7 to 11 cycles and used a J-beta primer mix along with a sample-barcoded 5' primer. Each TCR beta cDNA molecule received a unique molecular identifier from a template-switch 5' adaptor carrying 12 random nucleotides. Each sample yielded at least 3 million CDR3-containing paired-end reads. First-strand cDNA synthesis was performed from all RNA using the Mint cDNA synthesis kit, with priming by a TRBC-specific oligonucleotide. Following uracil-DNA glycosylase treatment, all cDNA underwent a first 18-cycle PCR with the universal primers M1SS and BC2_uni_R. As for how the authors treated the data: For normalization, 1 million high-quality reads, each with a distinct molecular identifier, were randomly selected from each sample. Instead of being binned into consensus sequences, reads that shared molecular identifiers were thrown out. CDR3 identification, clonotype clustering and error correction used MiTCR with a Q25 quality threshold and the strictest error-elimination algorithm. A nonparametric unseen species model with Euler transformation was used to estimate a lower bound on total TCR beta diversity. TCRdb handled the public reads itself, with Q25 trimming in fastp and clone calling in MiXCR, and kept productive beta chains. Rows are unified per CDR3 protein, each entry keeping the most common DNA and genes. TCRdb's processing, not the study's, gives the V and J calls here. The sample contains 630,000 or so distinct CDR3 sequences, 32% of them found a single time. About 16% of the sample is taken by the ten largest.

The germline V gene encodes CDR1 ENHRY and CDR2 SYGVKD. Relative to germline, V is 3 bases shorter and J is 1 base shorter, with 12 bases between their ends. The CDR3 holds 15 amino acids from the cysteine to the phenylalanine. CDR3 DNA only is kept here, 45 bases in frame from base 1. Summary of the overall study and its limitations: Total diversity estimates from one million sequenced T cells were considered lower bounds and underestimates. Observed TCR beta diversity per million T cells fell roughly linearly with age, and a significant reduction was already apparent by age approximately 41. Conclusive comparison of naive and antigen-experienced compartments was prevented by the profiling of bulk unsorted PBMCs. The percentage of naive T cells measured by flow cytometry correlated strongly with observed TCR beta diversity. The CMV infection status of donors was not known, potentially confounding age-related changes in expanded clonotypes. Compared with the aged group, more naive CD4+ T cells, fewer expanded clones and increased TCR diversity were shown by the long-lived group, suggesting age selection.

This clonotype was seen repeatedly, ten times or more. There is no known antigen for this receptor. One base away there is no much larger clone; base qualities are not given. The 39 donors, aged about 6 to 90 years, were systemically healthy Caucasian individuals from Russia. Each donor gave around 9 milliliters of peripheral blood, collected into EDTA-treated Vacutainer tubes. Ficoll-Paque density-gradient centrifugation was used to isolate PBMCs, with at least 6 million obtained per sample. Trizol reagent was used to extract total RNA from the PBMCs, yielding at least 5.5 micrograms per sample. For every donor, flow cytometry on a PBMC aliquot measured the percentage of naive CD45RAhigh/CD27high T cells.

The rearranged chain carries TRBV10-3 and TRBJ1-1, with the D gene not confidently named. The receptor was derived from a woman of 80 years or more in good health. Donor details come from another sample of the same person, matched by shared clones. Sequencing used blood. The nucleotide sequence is TGTGCCATCAGTGAAGCTCGTGCCACGAACACTGAAGCTTTCTTT. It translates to CAISEARATNTEAFF.